Sequencing of this T cell receptor beta chain was carried out in a study of OX40 agonist ivuxolimab in advanced cancers. Study context: Prior anti-PD-1, anti-PD-L1 or anti-CTLA-4 therapy did not bar entry, and approximately 40% had some.

Study findings and constraints: Specificity for antigen went undetermined in the expanded peripheral T cells.

As to this clone: Its antigen is not identified.

V gave up 3 bases and J gave up 7 bases, with 13 bases separating them. The CDR3 is made up of 13 amino acids. CDR1 SGHNT and CDR2 YYREEE come from the germline V gene (reference sequence). Profiled with immunoSEQ multiplex PCR; TCRdb holds only in-frame clones, not every one. The repertoire holds tens of thousands of clones, approximately 94% seen once, with 8% to 10% in the top ten. The rearrangement joins TRBV5-4 to TRBJ1-1; D is possibly TRBD1 (6 bases). The sample here was CD4+ or CD8+ T cells sorted from blood, taken in a trial of the OX40 agonist ivuxolimab. The sequence came from an adult with an advanced solid tumor such as melanoma, head and neck, liver or kidney cancer. The CDR3 here is CASSSVQGIEAFF. The CDR3 region has the DNA TGTGCCAGCAGCTCAGTCCAGGGGATTGAAGCTTTCTTT.